These T cell receptor beta chains were read from a single sample in a study of Graves' ophthalmopathy and Graves' hyperthyroidism. TCRdb passed the multiplex PCR reads through MiXCR, listing each CDR3 protein once. The table records 24,000 or so distinct CDR3 sequences, 45% to 60% of them present only once. The specimen sequenced was peripheral blood. The receptors here all came from an adult woman with stable Graves' hyperthyroidism. Each CDR3 is given with its conserved first and last residue. The D gene is left open where the match is weak. Rows give clone size only sometimes, using once, few, many, or a class for an expanded clone.

J	size	D	V	CDR3	DNA
TRBJ1-6	many	.	TRBV27	CASSSTGAIGSYNSPLHF	TGTGCCAGCAGCTCGACGGGCGCGATCGGCTCCTATAATTCACCCCTCCACTTT
TRBJ2-7	.	TRBD2	TRBV2	CASSGSGRYEQYF	TGTGCCAGCAGTGGTAGCGGGAGGTACGAGCAGTACTTC
TRBJ2-5	.	.	TRBV20-1	CSAAGDHRETQYF	TGCAGTGCTGCCGGGGACCATCGAGAGACCCAGTACTTC
TRBJ2-3	medium-sized	.	TRBV10-1	CASSQETGHRELSTDTQYF	TGCGCCAGCAGTCAAGAGACCGGCCACAGGGAGCTGAGCACAGATACGCAGTATTTT
TRBJ2-2	.	TRBD2	TRBV29-1	CSVVLAGTGELFF	TGCAGCGTTGTGCTAGCGGGCACCGGGGAGCTGTTTTTT
TRBJ2-1	.	TRBD1	TRBV7-2	CASSLQGVSSYNEQFF	TGTGCCAGCAGCTTACAGGGGGTTAGCTCCTACAATGAGCAGTTCTTC
TRBJ2-6	many	TRBD2	TRBV6-4	CASSDGTSGANVLTF	TGTGCCAGCAGTGACGGGACTAGCGGGGCCAACGTCCTGACTTTC
TRBJ2-1	many	TRBD1	TRBV6-5	CASSTPRTGGWNEQFF	TGTGCCAGCAGTACCCCAAGGACAGGGGGATGGAATGAGCAGTTCTTC
TRBJ2-7	.	.	TRBV10-3	CAISENWPAYEQYF	TGTGCCATCAGTGAAAATTGGCCGGCCTACGAGCAGTACTTC
TRBJ2-5	.	.	TRBV9	CASSSSGMATGGGETQYF	TGTGCCAGCAGCTCGAGCGGGATGGCCACCGGGGGCGGAGAGACCCAGTACTTC
TRBJ2-5	many	.	TRBV28	CASSTPAETQYF	TGTGCCAGCAGTACGCCGGCAGAGACCCAGTACTTC
TRBJ2-7	medium-sized	.	TRBV19	CASSITGTEGLVLEQYF	TGTGCCAGTAGTATTACGGGGACAGAAGGACTAGTCCTCGAGCAGTACTTC
TRBJ1-2	medium-sized	.	TRBV2	CASSEAGEGGYTF	TGTGCCAGCAGTGAAGCGGGCGAGGGCGGCTACACCTTC
TRBJ2-5	.	TRBD1	TRBV2	CASSPGTGGQETQYF	TGTGCCAGCAGCCCCGGGACAGGGGGCCAAGAGACCCAGTACTTC
TRBJ2-2	.	TRBD1	TRBV7-9	CASSLLGTANTGELFF	TGTGCCAGCAGCTTATTGGGGACAGCGAACACCGGGGAGCTGTTTTTT